These 23 T cell receptor beta chains were all obtained from the same sample, sequenced in a study of PD-1 blockade in classical Hodgkin lymphoma. Every patient experienced relapse after autologous stem cell transplantation, and brentuximab vedotin exposure varied. Method: immunoSEQ multiplex PCR; TCRdb's copy keeps in-frame clones and lacks some. This table holds more than 11,000 clones, around 84% found once. Source: peripheral blood mononuclear cells (PBMCs), taken at baseline. The receptors were sampled from a human donor with classical Hodgkin lymphoma.

This chain connects TRBV7-2 to TRBJ2-7; D unclear. This CDR3 is 15 amino acids long. The germline V gene has CDR1 SGHTA and CDR2 FQGNSA. V gave up 3 bases and J gave up 2 bases, with 14 bases separating them. CDR3 protein: CASSFPEIGTYEQYF. DNA for the CDR3: TGTGCCAGCAGCTTCCCTGAAATTGGGACCTACGAGCAGTACTTC.

CDR3 bases: TGTGCCAGCAGGTCGGGGGCGGGCAATCAGCCCCAGCATTTT. This codes for CASRSGAGNQPQHF. V gene TRBV28 combines with J gene TRBJ1-5; D is possibly TRBD1 (6 bases). This CDR3 contains 14 residues. Between the trimmed V and J ends, which lost 6 bases and 2 bases, there was a span of 11 bases. Germline assignment: CDR1 MDHEN and CDR2 SYDVKM.

This rearrangement joins TRBV5-1 to TRBJ2-3, with 12 bases aligning to TRBD2. The CDR3 runs to 17 residues. V lost 0 bases and J lost 3; bases outside the gene matches: 5. Germline CDR1 SGHRS, CDR2 YFSETQ. CDR3 amino acids: CASSLAPTSGGTDTQYF. CDR3 DNA sequence: TGCGCCAGCAGCTTGGCCCCGACTAGCGGGGGAACAGATACGCAGTATTTT.

V gene TRBV25-1 combines with J gene TRBJ1-2, with no clear D. Germline V gene lookup returns CDR1 MGHDK and CDR2 SYGVNS. V shed 0 bases and J shed 6 bases, with 8 bases lying between them. The CDR3 contains 13 residues. The CDR3 coding sequence is TGTGCCAGCAGTGAATACTCCAGCAATGGCTACACCTTC. This encodes CASSEYSSNGYTF.

The J gene is TRBJ2-7, the V gene TRBV11-2; D unresolved. This CDR3 is built from 12 residues. Trimming stripped 5 bases from V and 4 bases from J, with 9 bases between. CDR1 and CDR2 (germline): SGHAT, FQNNGV. CDR3 coding DNA: TGTGCCAGCAGCCTTACGTATTACGAGCAGTACTTC. The encoded protein is CASSLTYYEQYF. The variable domain in full, completed from reference TRBV11-2 and TRBJ2-7, reads EAGVAQSPRYKIIEKRQSVAFWCNPISGHATLYWYQQILGQGPKLLIQFQNNGVVDDSQLPKDRFSAERLKGVDSTLKIQPAKLEDSAVYLCASSLTYYEQYFGPGTRLTVT.

This sequence joins TRBV2 and TRBJ2-5; D is perhaps TRBD2 (6 bases). The J call is uncertain, as TRBJ2-7 better fits the DNA end. This CDR3 contains 12 residues. Germline V gives CDR1 SNHLY, CDR2 FYNNEI. The CDR3 DNA reads as TGTGCCACCGGGCAGGGAGGCTACGAGCAGTACTTC. Amino acids: CATGQGGYEQYF.

This clone was observed a single time. The chain joins TRBV6-1 to TRBJ1-5, with D perhaps TRBD1 (5 bases). From germline, CDR1 is MNHNS and CDR2 SASEGT. There are 14 residues in the CDR3. The V and J ends lost 7 bases and 1 base respectively, with 11 bases between them. CDR3 protein: CASTDRDSNQPQHF. The CDR3 coding sequence is TGTGCCAGCACTGACCGGGACAGCAATCAGCCCCAGCATTTT.

The chain employs TRBV29-1 and TRBJ1-1, with a tentative D call TRBD1 (5 bases). Trimming removed 6 bases from V and 0 bases from J, with 14 bases in between. From germline, CDR1 is SQVTM and CDR2 ANQGSEA. The length of the CDR3 is 14 residues. CDR3 nucleotide sequence: TGCAGCGTCCACAACAGGAGGGTGAACACTGAAGCTTTCTTT. Its protein product is CSVHNRRVNTEAFF.

CDR3 sequence reads: CASSPPPTRGTYEQYF. The CDR3 DNA follows: TGTGCCAGCAGTCCACCCCCAACGAGGGGCACCTACGAGCAGTACTTC. The chain is built from TRBV28 and TRBJ2-7, with D perhaps given as TRBD1 or TRBD2 (5 bases each). The germline V gene encodes CDR1 MDHEN and CDR2 SYDVKM. The CDR3 sequence is 16 residues long. Trimming removed 5 bases at V and 2 bases at J, with 19 bases between. Full variable domain (outside the CDR3, taken from reference TRBV28 and TRBJ2-7): DVKVTQSSRYLVKRTGEKVFLECVQDMDHENMFWYRQDPGLGLRLIYFSYDVKMKEKGDIPEGYSVSREKKERFSLILESASTNQTSMYLCASSPPPTRGTYEQYFGPGTRLTVT.

This clone has a handful of counts. The CDR3 reads CASSEAKTGRHNEQFF. In nucleotides, the CDR3 is TGTGCCAGCAGTGAAGCGAAGACAGGGAGACACAATGAGCAGTTCTTC. This chain joins TRBV6-1 and TRBJ2-1, with 7 bases lining up with TRBD1. CDR1 is MNHNS, CDR2 SASEGT, per germline. The CDR3 totals 16 residues. The V segment lost 0 bases and the J segment 5 bases; nucleotides outside the gene matches: 7.

This rearrangement joins TRBV7-3 to TRBJ1-2; no definite D call. The CDR3 is 14 amino acids. The germline gives CDR1 SGHTA, CDR2 FQGTGA. V lost 5 bases and J lost 4, with 14 bases in between. CDR3 nucleotide sequence: TGTGCCAGCAGCCCGGACGGAGGACCCTATGGCTACACCTTC. Protein sequence: CASSPDGGPYGYTF.

The gene calls are TRBV10-3 and TRBJ2-1; 11 nucleotides align to TRBD2. V shed 5 bases and J 7 bases; nucleotides not matched to a gene: 4. The CDR3 totals 14 residues. CDR1 is ENHRY, CDR2 SYGVKD, per germline. CDR3 sequence reads: CAISPGLAANEQFF. CDR3 sequence (DNA): TGTGCCATCAGTCCGGGACTAGCGGCTAATGAGCAGTTCTTC.

On this clone itself: A junction end diverges from the germline sequence, so it may reflect a read error. This chain uses TRBV4-1 with TRBJ1-2, with a tentative D call TRBD1 (5 bases). This CDR3 contains 14 residues. CDR1 is MGHRA, CDR2 YSYEKL, per germline. The CDR3 bases are TGCGCCAGCACCCAAATGACCGGGGGCTATGGCTACACCTTC. It is translated as CASTQMTGGYGYTF.

The genes are TRBV2 and TRBJ1-1; no clear D gene. CDR1 SNHLY and CDR2 FYNNEI come from the germline V gene. V gave up 8 bases and J gave up 4 bases, with 11 bases separating them. The CDR3 contains 12 residues. The CDR3 DNA is TGTGCCAGCGGCTCGTTGAGCACTGAAGCTTTCTTT. Its translation is CASGSLSTEAFF.

This clone occurred a few times. This chain joins TRBV18 and TRBJ2-2; 8 nucleotides agree with TRBD1. The CDR3 contains 15 residues. Per germline, CDR1 KGHSH and CDR2 LQKENI. The ends lost 3 bases at V and 5 bases at J; junction bases unmatched: 5. The CDR3 spells CASSPGQGWTGELFF. Written as DNA, the CDR3 is TGTGCCAGCTCACCCGGACAGGGTTGGACCGGGGAGCTGTTTTTT.

This clone has more than one count but fewer than ten. This chain uses TRBV21-1 with TRBJ2-7. TRBV21-1 corresponds to a pseudogene. The CDR3 totals 11 residues. Here the CDR3 reads CASSDKYEQYF. The DNA for the CDR3 is TGTGCCAGCAGCGATAAGTACGAGCAGTACTTC.

As to this clone: One end of the junction is discordant with germline, which a read error may explain. CDR3 DNA sequence: TGTCAATTCGGGGGGGCTGGGAACACCATATATTTT. Its protein product is CQFGGAGNTIYF. The rearrangement links TRBV12-5 to TRBJ1-3; D may be TRBD1 (6 bases). Germline CDR1 and CDR2: LGHNT and FRNRAP. The CDR3 runs to 12 residues.

This chain connects TRBV7-3 to TRBJ2-3, with D perhaps matching TRBD2 (6 bases). V dropped 5 bases and J dropped 4 bases, with 13 bases sitting between them. Germline V gene sequence: CDR1 SGHTA, CDR2 FQGTGA. The CDR3 loop spans 14 amino acids. The CDR3 loop reads CASSPGLRADTQYF. CDR3 sequence (DNA): TGTGCCAGCAGCCCTGGACTACGAGCAGATACGCAGTATTTT.

This chain connects TRBV5-1 to TRBJ2-6; D is unresolved. Trimming stripped 1 base from V and 0 bases from J, with 5 bases between. The V gene's germline CDR1 is SGHRS and CDR2 YFSETQ. The CDR3 loop spans 15 amino acids. The CDR3 nucleotides are TGCGCCAGCAGCTTGCAGTCCTCTGGGGCCAACGTCCTGACTTTC. This sequence encodes CASSLQSSGANVLTF.

This clone was detected a few times. The J gene is TRBJ2-7, the V gene TRBV4-2; no reliable D call. The CDR3 loop spans 13 amino acids. The V gene lost 0 bases and the J gene lost 5 bases, with 8 bases spanning the gap. Per germline, CDR1 LGHNA and CDR2 YNFKEQ. The CDR3 spells CASSQDLPDEQYF. The CDR3 nucleotides are TGTGCCAGCAGCCAAGATTTACCCGACGAGCAGTACTTC.

This clone is labeled as large (0.1 to 1%). This chain connects TRBV27 to TRBJ2-3, with 11 bases lining up with TRBD2. The germline V gene has CDR1 MNHEY and CDR2 SMNVEV (reference sequence). V was pared by 5 bases and J by 2 bases, with 9 bases of the junction left unmatched. The CDR3 has 17 residues. CDR3 bases: TGTGCCAGCAGTCCTGGACTAGCGGGTTTCCTCACAGATACGCAGTATTTT. This gives the protein CASSPGLAGFLTDTQYF.

This clone was detected a few times. The rearrangement joins TRBV4-1 to TRBJ1-5; D unclear. V was cut by 0 bases and J by 2 bases, with 23 bases left in between. Germline V gene lookup returns CDR1 MGHRA and CDR2 YSYEKL. CDR3 length equals 20 residues. In nucleotides, the CDR3 is TGCGCCAGCAGCCAAGATCTTGCGGAGTCGGCCTCCGGGGGCAATCAGCCCCAGCATTTT. Its protein is CASSQDLAESASGGNQPQHF.

CDR3 nucleotide sequence: TGCGCCAGCAGTTCGGATAAGGTTTCACACGAGCAGTACTTC. It specifies CASSSDKVSHEQYF. The rearrangement uses TRBV5-1 and TRBJ2-7; D gene ambiguous. CDR3 length: 14 amino acids. Germline CDR1 and CDR2: SGHRS and YFSETQ. V dropped 5 bases and J dropped 5 bases, with 17 bases sitting between them.